This T cell receptor (beta chain) was sequenced for a study of human T cells and chemical hapten exposure. This clonotype was picked up many times. Its antigen is not known. Time point in this sample: pre-sensitization, week 0. Sample treatment: therapeutic diphenylcyclopropenone sensitization with weekly scalp DPC. The study enrolled 18 to 70-year-old alopecia patients suitable for DPC. Authors' methods: Counts of TCRs in each sample centred on a median of about 99,000 and extended from about 20,000 to 690,000. A single record per CDR3 protein comes from TCRdb applying MiXCR to the RACE reads. TCRdb's processing, not the authors' own work, is the source of the V and J calls. The sample shows 350,000 to 400,000 distinct CDR3 sequences, more than 4.5% of them seen only once. This CDR3 spans 16 amino acids. The germline CDR1 and CDR2 sequences are SGHAT and FQNNGV. V lost 2 bases, J lost 4 bases, and 17 bases lay in between.

Whole-study findings and limits: Patch test score tracked positively with PT1 expanded TCR counts. Expanded TCRs made up significantly more big CDR3 similarity clusters than controls did.

The chain joins TRBV11-2 to TRBJ1-1; no reliable D call. Material: whole blood, obtained in connection with sensitization to the hapten diphenylcyclopropenone (DPC). The receptor was isolated from a woman aged 45-65 years with alopecia areata. Some clones in this sample may be carry-over from other donors' samples. This CDR3 reads CASSLKVTSIGTEAFF. The CDR3 DNA sequence: TGTGCCAGCAGCTTAAAGGTTACGAGTATCGGCACTGAAGCTTTCTTT.